Presented here are 31 T cell receptor beta chains from one specimen sequenced in a study of T cell repertoires and Cas9 in healthy adults. Method: immunoSEQ multiplex PCR; TCRdb's copy keeps in-frame clones and lacks some. Of almost 15,000 clones detected, 75% to 90% appear once; the ten largest clones hold about 2.1%. The sample comprised Tregs (CD4+, CD25+, CD127-, CD137-, CD154-) from PBMCs; culture status not recorded. The origin of the receptors is a human donor in good health.

This clone was seen a handful of times. This sequence joins TRBV10-3 and TRBJ2-7, with D possibly TRBD2 on 6 matching bases. V shed 8 bases and J shed 2 bases, with 16 bases lying between them. This CDR3 is built from 14 residues. Germline V CDR1 and CDR2: ENHRY, SYGVKD. CDR3 in DNA: TGTGCCATCGGCGGGAAGGCGTTTACCTACGAGCAGTACTTC. It translates to CAIGGKAFTYEQYF.

The V and J genes are TRBV29-1 and TRBJ1-5, with TRBD1 matching 11 bases. The germline CDR1 and CDR2 sequences are SQVTM and ANQGSEA. V lost 7 bases to trimming and J lost 6 bases; unmatched junction nucleotides: 5. The CDR3 has 13 amino acids. CDR3 residues: CSATGTGGQPQHF. The CDR3 DNA reads as TGCAGCGCTACGGGGACAGGGGGTCAGCCCCAGCATTTT.

The chain recombines TRBV5-1 with TRBJ2-2; 12 nucleotides agree with TRBD2. V shed 3 bases and J 3 bases; nucleotides not matched to a gene: 3. CDR1 SGHRS and CDR2 YFSETQ come from the germline V gene. The CDR3 is 16 amino acids. CDR3 DNA: TGCGCCAGCAGCTCGCTAGCGGGGGGGTACACCGGGGAGCTGTTTTTT. This sequence encodes CASSSLAGGYTGELFF.

This sequence joins TRBV7-2 and TRBJ1-2; D remains ambiguous. The CDR3 totals 12 residues. Between the trimmed V and J ends, which lost 0 bases and 4 bases, there was a span of 3 bases. Germline CDR1 and CDR2: SGHTA and FQGNSA. CDR3 DNA: TGTGCCAGCAGCTTAGCGGTCTATGGCTACACCTTC. This encodes CASSLAVYGYTF.

This clone was observed a handful of times. The chain is built from TRBV4-2 and TRBJ2-3, with 8 nucleotides matching TRBD2. The V gene's germline CDR1 is LGHNA and CDR2 YNFKEQ. The V and J ends lost 1 base and 4 bases, in that order; junction bases with no gene match: 10. This CDR3 is built from 17 residues. The CDR3, as DNA: TGTGCCAGCAGCCAAGTGGGACTAGGGGGGGGCGCAGATACGCAGTATTTT. This sequence encodes CASSQVGLGGGADTQYF.

This chain links TRBV28 with TRBJ2-7; TRBD2 aligns across 9 bases. The V segment lost 5 bases and the J segment 1 base; nucleotides outside the gene matches: 9. The CDR3 extends over 16 amino acids. Germline assignment: CDR1 MDHEN and CDR2 SYDVKM. This CDR3 is CASSPAGGGFSYEQYF. CDR3 nucleotides: TGTGCCAGCAGTCCGGCGGGGGGGGGATTTTCCTACGAGCAGTACTTC.

This chain joins TRBV27 and TRBJ1-6, with D possibly TRBD1 on 5 matching bases. V lost 5 bases, J lost 0 bases, and 11 bases lay in between. CDR1 is MNHEY and CDR2 is SMNVEV in the germline V gene (reference sequence). This CDR3 has 16 amino acids. CDR3 sequence: CASSPRQSSYNSPLHF. In DNA form, the CDR3 reads TGTGCCAGCAGTCCACGACAGAGCTCCTATAATTCACCCCTCCACTTT.

The sample holds a few counts of this clone. The genes are TRBV19 and TRBJ2-1, with TRBD2 identical over 12 bases. The length of the CDR3 is 14 residues. Germline trimming cut 3 bases from V and 10 bases from J; bases unmatched to any gene: 4. Germline CDR1 and CDR2: LNHDA and SQIVND (reference sequence). The chain's CDR3 is CASSILAGGREQFF. The CDR3 DNA reads as TGTGCCAGTAGTATCCTAGCGGGGGGGCGGGAGCAGTTCTTC.

Worth noting for this clone: Other DNA sequences of this sample code for an identical CDR3. The J gene is TRBJ2-2, the V gene TRBV19, with TRBD1 as a possible D gene (5 bases). The CDR3 extends over 14 amino acids. The V end was cut by 2 bases, the J end by 6 bases, with 10 bases between. CDR1 LNHDA and CDR2 SQIVND come from the germline V gene (reference sequence). This CDR3 is CASSIQGLAGELFF. DNA for the CDR3: TGTGCCAGTAGTATACAGGGTCTGGCCGGGGAGCTGTTTTTT.

The rearrangement links TRBV6-1 to TRBJ2-2; D is unclear. This CDR3 has 13 amino acids. The V end was cut by 6 bases, the J end by 1 base, with 6 bases between. Germline loops: CDR1 MNHNS, CDR2 SASEGT. The CDR3 loop is CASRSRNTGELFF. As DNA, the CDR3 is TGTGCCAGCAGGAGTCGGAACACCGGGGAGCTGTTTTTT.

This chain joins TRBV19 and TRBJ1-1; a weak D match, TRBD1 (6 bases). The CDR3 spans 20 residues. Germline V gene data show CDR1 as LNHDA and CDR2 as SQIVND (reference sequence). Trimming shortened V by 6 bases and J by 1 base, and 30 bases separated the two germline ends. CDR3 loop: CASSRSAGGLLTGENTEAFF. The CDR3 DNA reads TGTGCCAGTAGCCGCTCAGCGGGAGGGCTCCTGACAGGTGAGAACACTGAAGCTTTCTTT.

The chain is built from TRBV6-1 and TRBJ2-7; D perhaps matches TRBD1 (6 bases). The V end was cut by 4 bases, the J end by 3 bases, with 19 bases between. The CDR3 consists of 16 residues. Per germline, CDR1 MNHNS and CDR2 SASEGT. The CDR3 DNA follows: TGTGCCAGCAGTGTTAGCTTCCGACAGGTGGGCTACGAGCAGTACTTC. It specifies CASSVSFRQVGYEQYF.

The chain combines TRBV6-5 with TRBJ2-1; 8 bases line up with TRBD1. The CDR3 runs to 15 residues. The germline V gene encodes CDR1 MNHEY and CDR2 SVGAGI. Trimming took 3 bases from V and 5 from J; bases not matched to a gene: 6. In DNA, the CDR3 is TGTGCCAGCAGTTATTCGGGACAGGCCCACAATGAGCAGTTCTTC. It codes for CASSYSGQAHNEQFF.

CDR3 sequence reads: CAWSAGVGWTQYF. The CDR3 coding sequence is TGTGCCTGGTCCGCCGGGGTAGGTTGGACCCAGTACTTC. The rearrangement links TRBV30 to TRBJ2-5, with D possibly matching TRBD2 (5 bases). Trimming stripped 5 bases from V and 7 bases from J, with 17 bases between. Germline-derived CDR1 and CDR2 are GTSNPN and SVGIG (reference sequence). The length of the CDR3 is 13 residues.

This chain links TRBV12-2 with TRBJ2-1; TRBD2 is the table's D call and was not checked against the DNA. TRBV12-2 is designated a pseudogene. This CDR3 is built from 21 residues. Here the CDR3 DNA reads TGTGCAAGTCGCTTAGATTTCGCTAGCGGGGGTAGGGGCAGCTCCTACAATGAGCAGTTCTTC. It encodes CASRLDFASGGRGSSYNEQFF.

The V call is TRBV5-1, the J call TRBJ2-5; the D gene is possibly TRBD2 (5 bases). The ends were cut back, 4 bases at V and 2 bases at J, with 12 bases in the middle. CDR3 size: 14 residues. Germline assignment: CDR1 SGHRS and CDR2 YFSETQ. The CDR3 loop reads CASSHPGNQETQYF. CDR3 DNA sequence: TGCGCCAGCAGCCACCCGGGGAATCAAGAGACCCAGTACTTC.

The genes are TRBV2 and TRBJ1-1; D may be TRBD1 (6 bases). There are 13 residues in the CDR3. CDR1 is SNHLY, CDR2 FYNNEI, per germline. V lost 6 bases and J 2 bases, leaving 10 bases between the germline ends. The CDR3 spells CASRADSNTEAFF. The CDR3 nucleotides read TGTGCCAGCAGGGCGGACAGCAACACTGAAGCTTTCTTT.

The chain carries TRBV29-1 and TRBJ1-2, with D uncertain. Between the trimmed V and J ends, which lost 4 bases and 8 bases, there was a span of 14 bases. Germline assignment: CDR1 SQVTM and CDR2 ANQGSEA. The CDR3 loop spans 12 amino acids. The CDR3: CSVGSLSLGYTF. CDR3 DNA sequence: TGCAGCGTTGGTTCTTTGAGTTTGGGCTACACCTTC.

The J gene is TRBJ2-3, the V gene TRBV6-6, with D possibly matching TRBD2 (6 bases). The CDR3 loop spans 13 amino acids. Trimming removed 6 bases from V and 6 bases from J, with 13 bases in between. Germline CDR1 and CDR2: MNHNY and SVGAGI (reference sequence). In nucleotides, the CDR3 is TGTGCCAGCAGCGGGGGACTGCCGGATACGCAGTATTTT. It yields the protein CASSGGLPDTQYF.

This clone was recorded a few times. The V and J genes are TRBV6-1 and TRBJ2-7; D is perhaps TRBD1 (6 bases). Trimming stripped 2 bases from V and 5 bases from J, with 16 bases between. The CDR3 is 15 residues long. Germline CDR1 is MNHNS and CDR2 is SASEGT. The CDR3 protein is CASSEPYRVGNEQYF. The CDR3 DNA sequence: TGTGCCAGCAGTGAACCTTACAGGGTAGGGAACGAGCAGTACTTC.

This chain connects TRBV5-1 to TRBJ2-2; 9 bases agree with TRBD2. This CDR3 comprises 15 residues. J was trimmed by 1 base and V by 2 bases; bases with no gene match: 0. CDR1 is SGHRS and CDR2 is YFSETQ in the germline V gene. The CDR3 loop is CASSFSGGNTGELFF. DNA of the CDR3: TGCGCCAGCAGCTTTAGCGGGGGGAACACCGGGGAGCTGTTTTTT.

The chain employs TRBV6-1 and TRBJ2-3, with 8 bases that match TRBD1. The CDR3 totals 16 residues. Per the germline V gene, CDR1 is MNHNS and CDR2 is SASEGT. The V gene end was trimmed by 3 bases and the J gene end by 2 bases; junction bases not matched to a gene: 7. Here the CDR3 DNA reads TGTGCCAGCAGTGAGCCTACAGGGGGGTACACAGATACGCAGTATTTT. Its protein product is CASSEPTGGYTDTQYF.

This sequence joins TRBV28 and TRBJ1-5, with D possibly matching TRBD1 (6 bases). There are 11 residues in the CDR3. Looked up from germline, CDR1 is MDHEN and CDR2 is SYDVKM. The germline V and J ends were trimmed by 6 bases and 11 bases, with 11 bases remaining between them. The CDR3 DNA reads TGTGCCAGCAGGGAAAGGGGGGCCCAGCATTTT. Residues: CASRERGAQHF.

The chain uses TRBV29-1 and TRBJ1-5; no clear D gene. CDR3 length: 13 residues. Germline V CDR1 and CDR2: SQVTM, ANQGSEA. Trimming took 7 bases from V and 6 from J, leaving 16 bases between them. The CDR3 DNA sequence: TGCAGCGCCGCTTCGGGCCTCAGTCAGCCCCAGCATTTT. It specifies CSAASGLSQPQHF.

The V call is TRBV5-8, the J call TRBJ2-1; D ambiguous. Trimming shortened V by 2 bases and J by 10 bases, and 7 bases separated the two germline ends. The CDR3 sequence is 11 residues long. Germline V gene data show CDR1 as SGHTS and CDR2 as YDEGEE. CDR3 region: CASSLGKEQFF. The CDR3 nucleotides are TGTGCCAGCAGCTTAGGAAAAGAGCAGTTCTTC.

The V and J genes are TRBV5-1 and TRBJ2-2; D is undetermined. Germline V gene data show CDR1 as SGHRS and CDR2 as YFSETQ. The CDR3 totals 15 residues. Trimming left V 0 bases short and J 3 bases short, with 9 bases between. In DNA form, the CDR3 reads TGCGCCAGCAGCTTGGTTGCCAGCTACACCGGGGAGCTGTTTTTT. This encodes CASSLVASYTGELFF.

The rearrangement uses TRBV6-5 and TRBJ2-3; no definite D call. Germline CDR1 is MNHEY and CDR2 is SVGAGI. The CDR3 is made up of 14 amino acids. Trimming took 2 bases from V and 8 from J, leaving 14 bases between them. CDR3 nucleotides: TGTGCCAGCAGTTACGACCCAGCCGCGAGTACGCAGTATTTT. Protein product: CASSYDPAASTQYF.

The chain is built from TRBV19 and TRBJ2-3; tentatively, D is TRBD1 or TRBD2 (6 bases each). V lost 5 bases and J 1 base, leaving 10 bases between the germline ends. Per the germline V gene, CDR1 is LNHDA and CDR2 is SQIVND (reference sequence). The CDR3 spans 14 residues. CDR3 DNA: TGTGCCAGTAGTCCCGGGGGCGGCACAGATACGCAGTATTTT. It codes for CASSPGGGTDTQYF.

The chain couples TRBV30 to TRBJ1-6, with TRBD1 matching over 10 bases. J lost 11 bases, V lost 5 bases, and 6 bases had no gene match. The CDR3 runs 13 residues. In germline, CDR1 is GTSNPN, CDR2 SVGIG (reference sequence). The CDR3 reads CAWQGTGVTPLHF. The CDR3 DNA follows: TGTGCCTGGCAAGGGACAGGGGTAACACCCCTCCACTTT.

This chain uses TRBV10-3 with TRBJ1-2; D perhaps matches TRBD1 (5 bases). V gave up 4 bases and J gave up 8 bases, with 17 bases separating them. The CDR3 consists of 14 residues. The V gene's germline CDR1 is ENHRY and CDR2 SYGVKD. The CDR3 region is CAISGHPGTEGYTF. CDR3 coding DNA: TGTGCCATCAGTGGACATCCTGGGACTGAGGGCTACACCTTC.

The CDR3 is CASSRQGADYGYTF. The CDR3 nucleotides are TGTGCCAGTAGTAGACAGGGGGCTGACTATGGCTACACCTTC. The V gene is TRBV19, the J gene TRBJ1-2; 10 nucleotides align to TRBD1. Germline assignment: CDR1 LNHDA and CDR2 SQIVND (reference sequence). The J segment lost 3 bases and the V segment lost 4 bases, leaving 2 bases of the junction unmatched. The CDR3 runs to 14 residues.